This TCR beta chain was identified in a study of blood T cells in healthy people across ages. Regarding the study as a whole: Diversity of TCR beta per million T cells declined in a roughly linear way with age.

This clonotype was detected ten times or more. The target antigen is unknown. Together with a sample-barcoded 5' primer, a J-beta primer mix was included in a second PCR lasting roughly 7 to 11 cycles. Carrying 12 random nucleotides, a template-switch adaptor labeled each individual cDNA molecule. MiXCR, applied by TCRdb to the 5' RACE reads, yields one record per CDR3 protein. This table holds over 1,500,000 distinct CDR3 sequences, around 50% found once. The CDR3 sequence is 15 residues long. The germline gives CDR1 MDHEN, CDR2 SYDVKM. The V gene end was trimmed by 5 bases and the J gene end by 4 bases; junction bases not matched to a gene: 6.

The source of this sequence is a woman aged 40 to 50 in good health. What was sequenced was blood. The chain employs TRBV28 and TRBJ2-5; TRBD1 matches at 11 bases. Here the CDR3 reads CASSLAGTGGETQYF. The CDR3 DNA sequence: TGTGCCAGCAGTCTAGCCGGGACAGGGGGAGAGACCCAGTACTTC. Complete variable domain (other parts from reference TRBV28 and TRBJ2-5): DVKVTQSSRYLVKRTGEKVFLECVQDMDHENMFWYRQDPGLGLRLIYFSYDVKMKEKGDIPEGYSVSREKKERFSLILESASTNQTSMYLCASSLAGTGGETQYFGPGTRLLVL.